These T cell receptor beta chains were read from a single sample in a study of T cells after yellow fever vaccination. TCRdb processed the 5' RACE reads anew with MiXCR; each CDR3 protein has one entry. This sample has some 160,000 distinct CDR3 sequences, with approximately 9.7% found just once. The input for sequencing was CD8+ T cells sorted from PBMCs, taken 45 days after the yellow fever booster vaccination. These receptors were taken from a man aged 18-30 years who received the YFV17D yellow fever vaccine. CDR3s include the opening cysteine and the closing phenylalanine or tryptophan. The D gene is left open where the match is weak. Clone size is stated in some rows and not others, as once, few, many or a class when expanded.

d_gene | j_gene | v_gene | abundance | CDR3nt | CDR3aa
NA | TRBJ1-2 | TRBV19 | NA | TGTGCCAGTACCAACGGGGGCTGGGTTCGTGGCTACACCTTC | CASTNGGWVRGYTF
TRBD2 | TRBJ2-2 | TRBV27 | few | TGTGCCAGCAGTTTTAGCGGGGGGGTCACCGGGGAGCTGTTTTTT | CASSFSGGVTGELFF
TRBD2 | TRBJ2-1 | TRBV7-2 | NA | TGTGCCAGCAGCTTACCGGCTAGCGGGGGCGAAGCGAATGAGCAGTTCTTC | CASSLPASGGEANEQFF
NA | TRBJ2-5 | TRBV7-9 | few | TGTGCCAGCAGCTTACGAGGACGCGAACAAGAGACCCAGTACTTC | CASSLRGREQETQYF
TRBD2 | TRBJ2-3 | TRBV9 | NA | TGTGCCAGCAGCGAAGCGGGGCTCACAGATACGCAGTATTTT | CASSEAGLTDTQYF
NA | TRBJ2-7 | TRBV7-3 | few | TGTGCCAGCAGCCCATCCGTAAGCCTTTTATCCTACGAGCAGTACTTC | CASSPSVSLLSYEQYF
TRBD2 | TRBJ2-1 | TRBV5-1 | many | TGCGCCAGCAGCTTGGCTAGCGGGGGACTCTCCTACAATGAGCAGTTCTTC | CASSLASGGLSYNEQFF
TRBD2 | TRBJ2-3 | TRBV11-2 | NA | TGTGCCAGCCGATATAGCGGGGGCGATACGCAGTATTTT | CASRYSGGDTQYF
NA | TRBJ2-3 | TRBV27 | few | TGTGCCAGCAGTTTATTGACTAGCACAGATACGCAGTATTTT | CASSLLTSTDTQYF
TRBD1 | TRBJ2-5 | TRBV6-5 | few | TGTGCCAGCAGTTACACACAGGGGCTCCAAGAGACCCAGTACTTC | CASSYTQGLQETQYF
TRBD1 | TRBJ1-1 | TRBV7-8 | few | TGTGCCAGCAGCTTTTTGGGACAGGGGTCTGAAGCTTTCTTT | CASSFLGQGSEAFF
TRBD2 | TRBJ2-3 | TRBV15 | few | TGTGCCACCAGCAGAGTAGCGGGGGGGACAGATACGCAGTATTTT | CATSRVAGGTDTQYF
NA | TRBJ2-1 | TRBV7-3 | few | TGTGCCAGCAGCCGCTCCGGGGACTACAATGAGCAGTTCTTC | CASSRSGDYNEQFF
NA | TRBJ2-7 | TRBV27 | few | TGTGCCAGCAGCCCAGGGACATCTTTCTCCTACGAGCAGTACTTC | CASSPGTSFSYEQYF
TRBD2 | TRBJ2-5 | TRBV7-2 | few | TGTGCCAGCAGCCCGACTAGCGGGGGACAAGAGACCCAGTACTTC | CASSPTSGGQETQYF
NA | TRBJ1-6 | TRBV4-1 | NA | TGCGCCAGCAGCCGAAGATCCCCCATTATAGGGGATTCACCCCTCCACTTT | CASSRRSPIIGDSPLHF
NA | TRBJ2-1 | TRBV15 | NA | TGTGCCACCAGCAGAGAGGGGGGGGCAAACAATGAGCAGTTCTTC | CATSREGGANNEQFF
TRBD2 | TRBJ2-1 | TRBV27 | few | TGTGCCAGCAGAAAACTCACCGTGGGCGGGGGTTCTGGGGAGCAGTTCTTC | CASRKLTVGGGSGEQFF
NA | TRBJ2-3 | TRBV12-3/TRBV12-4 | few | TGTGCCAGCAGCCGCACCAACTCCAGGCGAGATACGCAGTATTTT | CASSRTNSRRDTQYF
TRBD2 | TRBJ2-1 | TRBV2 | few | TGTGCCAGCAGGGGGGAGGGACTAGCTGCCGTCAATGAGCAGTTCTTC | CASRGEGLAAVNEQFF
TRBD1 | TRBJ2-2 | TRBV20-1 | few | TGCAGTGCTCGCTTCATGACAGGGATGGCCGGGGAGCTGTTTTTT | CSARFMTGMAGELFF
TRBD1 | TRBJ2-2 | TRBV7-6 | many | TGTGCCAGCAGCTGGACAGGGGGCACCACCGGGGAGCTGTTTTTT | CASSWTGGTTGELFF
NA | TRBJ2-1 | TRBV6-1 | NA | TGTGCCAGCAGTGAAGTTCCGGGTTCCTACAATGAGCAGTTCTTC | CASSEVPGSYNEQFF
TRBD1 | TRBJ2-7 | TRBV12-3/TRBV12-4 | few | TGTGCCAGCAGCCTGGCTGGACAGGGTTCGGAAGAGCAGTACTTC | CASSLAGQGSEEQYF
TRBD1 | TRBJ2-2 | TRBV10-3 | once | TGTGCCATCAGCCGGGACAGCAGGAACACCGGGGAGCTGTTTTTT | CAISRDSRNTGELFF
NA | TRBJ2-3 | TRBV19 | NA | TGTGCCAGTCTACAAGGGCCAGATACGCAGTATTTT | CASLQGPDTQYF
NA | TRBJ1-3 | TRBV4-3 | few | TGCGCCAGCAGCCAAGATTCTGGTCGAAACTCTGGAAACACCATATATTTT | CASSQDSGRNSGNTIYF
TRBD1 | TRBJ2-1 | TRBV19 | NA | TGTGCCAGTAGCATAGGGACAGGACCTTACAATGAGCAGTTCTTC | CASSIGTGPYNEQFF
TRBD2 | TRBJ2-3 | TRBV7-9 | few | TGTGCCAGCAGCTTAGCTAGCGGGGAGATCACAGATACGCAGTATTTT | CASSLASGEITDTQYF
NA | TRBJ2-7 | TRBV10-2 | NA | TGCGCCAGCAGTGAGTTATCCCCCGAGCAGTACTTC | CASSELSPEQYF
NA | TRBJ2-5 | TRBV29-1 | NA | TGCAGCGTTGAAGGCGGGCTGCAAGAGACCCAGTACTTC | CSVEGGLQETQYF
NA | TRBJ2-1 | TRBV7-6 | few | TGTGCCAGCAGCTCCCCCGTAGAGGGTTCGAGCTCCTACAATGAGCAGTTCTTC | CASSSPVEGSSSYNEQFF
NA | TRBJ2-3 | TRBV14 | few | TGTGCCAGCAGCAACGGGGGTTCAGATACGCAGTATTTT | CASSNGGSDTQYF
NA | TRBJ2-7 | TRBV27 | NA | TGTGCCAGCAGTTCCAGGAATTCCTACGAGCAGTACTTC | CASSSRNSYEQYF
NA | TRBJ2-6 | TRBV5-1 | NA | TGCGCCAGCAGCGGGAGGGGGCTAGGCTCTGGGGCCAACGTCCTGACTTTC | CASSGRGLGSGANVLTF
NA | TRBJ1-5 | TRBV4-1 | NA | TGCGCCAGCAGCCAAGACAGGGGTGCCAATCAGCCCCAGCATTTT | CASSQDRGANQPQHF
NA | TRBJ2-7 | TRBV7-9 | few | TGTGCCAGCAGCCCTGAACCGACTAACGAGCAGTACTTC | CASSPEPTNEQYF
TRBD1 | TRBJ2-5 | TRBV13 | NA | TGTGCCAGCAGCTTTTCAGGGGGCGGCCAAGGGACCCAGTACTTC | CASSFSGGGQGTQYF
TRBD2 | TRBJ2-3 | TRBV5-1 | NA | TGCGCCAGCAGCCCCGAAGCGGGGGCAATCACAGATACGCAGTATTTT | CASSPEAGAITDTQYF
TRBD1 | TRBJ2-2 | TRBV5-6 | few | TGTGGCACAGGGGTCGGCACCGGGGAGCTGTTTTTT | CGTGVGTGELFF